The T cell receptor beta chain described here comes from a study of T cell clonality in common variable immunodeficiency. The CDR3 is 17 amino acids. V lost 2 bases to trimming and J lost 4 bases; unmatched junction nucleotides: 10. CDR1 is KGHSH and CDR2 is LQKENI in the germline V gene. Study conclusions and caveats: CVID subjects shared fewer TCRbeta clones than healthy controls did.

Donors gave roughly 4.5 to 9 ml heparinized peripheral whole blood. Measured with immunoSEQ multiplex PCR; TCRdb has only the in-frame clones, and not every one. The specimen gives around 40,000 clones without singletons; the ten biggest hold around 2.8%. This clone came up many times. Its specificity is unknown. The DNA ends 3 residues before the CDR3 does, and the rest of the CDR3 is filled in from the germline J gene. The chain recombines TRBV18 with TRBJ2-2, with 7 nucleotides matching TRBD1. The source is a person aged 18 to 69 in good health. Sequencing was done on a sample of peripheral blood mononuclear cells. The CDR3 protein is CASSPGLTRQGTGELFF. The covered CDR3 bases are TGTGCCAGCTCACCAGGATTGACGCGACAGGGCACCGGGGAG.